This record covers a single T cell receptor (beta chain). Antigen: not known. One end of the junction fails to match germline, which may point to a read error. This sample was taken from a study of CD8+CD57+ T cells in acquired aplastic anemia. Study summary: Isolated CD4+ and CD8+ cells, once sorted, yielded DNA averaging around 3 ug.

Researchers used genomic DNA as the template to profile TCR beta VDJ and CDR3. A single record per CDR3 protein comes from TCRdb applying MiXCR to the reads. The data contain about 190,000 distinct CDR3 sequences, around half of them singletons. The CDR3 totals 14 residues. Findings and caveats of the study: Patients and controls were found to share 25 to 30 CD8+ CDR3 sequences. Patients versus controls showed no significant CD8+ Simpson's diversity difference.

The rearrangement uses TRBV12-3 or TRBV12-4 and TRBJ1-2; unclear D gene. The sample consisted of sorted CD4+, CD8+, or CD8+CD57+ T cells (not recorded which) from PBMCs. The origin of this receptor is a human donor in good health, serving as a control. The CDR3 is CASSVGPTSSGYAF. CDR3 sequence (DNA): TGTGCCAGCAGCGTAGGGCCTACCAGCTCTGGCTACGCCTTC.